This T cell receptor beta chain stems from a study of T cells in Graves' hyperthyroidism and ophthalmopathy. Study-level points and caveats: Among thyroid clonotypes expanded above 0.001, most also appeared in blood. Using 13 V-J features, a model discriminated ophthalmopathy from stable hyperthyroidism.

Germline V gene data show CDR1 as LGHNA and CDR2 as YNFKEQ. The length of the CDR3 is 15 residues. Trimming removed 4 bases from V and 3 bases from J, with 16 bases in between. The CDR3 regions of TCR beta were amplified from RNA transcripts. HTBI primers were used for first-round RT-PCR of the TCR CDR3. TCRdb reprocessed the multiplex PCR reads with MiXCR, giving one entry per CDR3 protein. The sample consists of roughly 570,000 distinct CDR3 sequences, 46% of them appearing once. As concerns this clonotype: No antigen is known for it.

Those patients with uncontrolled infection, other autoimmune disease, pregnancy or lactation were excluded. Sequenced sample: peripheral blood or thyroid tissue (not recorded which). This sequence was found in an adult woman with Graves' disease, either hyperthyroidism or ophthalmopathy (not recorded which). The chain combines TRBV4-2 with TRBJ2-7, with a weak D call TRBD1 (6 bases). The CDR3 protein is CASSLQDRLNYEQYF. DNA of the CDR3: TGTGCCAGCAGCCTACAGGACAGACTTAACTACGAGCAGTACTTC.